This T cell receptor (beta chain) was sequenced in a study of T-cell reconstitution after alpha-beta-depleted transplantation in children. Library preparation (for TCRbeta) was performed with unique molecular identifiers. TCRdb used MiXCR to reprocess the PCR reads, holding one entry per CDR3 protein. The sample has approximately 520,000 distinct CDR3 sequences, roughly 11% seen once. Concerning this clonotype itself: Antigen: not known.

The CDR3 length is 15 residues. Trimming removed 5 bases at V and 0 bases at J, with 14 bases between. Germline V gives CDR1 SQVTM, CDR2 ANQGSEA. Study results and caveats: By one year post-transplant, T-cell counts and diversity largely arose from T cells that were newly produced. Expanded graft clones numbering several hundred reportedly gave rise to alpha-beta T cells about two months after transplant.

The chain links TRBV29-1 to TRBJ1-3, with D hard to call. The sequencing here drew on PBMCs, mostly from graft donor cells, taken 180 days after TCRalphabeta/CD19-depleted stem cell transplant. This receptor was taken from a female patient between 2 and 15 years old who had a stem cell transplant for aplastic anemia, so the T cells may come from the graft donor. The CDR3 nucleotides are TGCAGCGTTTTCTGGGCAGGCCCCTCTGGAAACACCATATATTTT. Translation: CSVFWAGPSGNTIYF.